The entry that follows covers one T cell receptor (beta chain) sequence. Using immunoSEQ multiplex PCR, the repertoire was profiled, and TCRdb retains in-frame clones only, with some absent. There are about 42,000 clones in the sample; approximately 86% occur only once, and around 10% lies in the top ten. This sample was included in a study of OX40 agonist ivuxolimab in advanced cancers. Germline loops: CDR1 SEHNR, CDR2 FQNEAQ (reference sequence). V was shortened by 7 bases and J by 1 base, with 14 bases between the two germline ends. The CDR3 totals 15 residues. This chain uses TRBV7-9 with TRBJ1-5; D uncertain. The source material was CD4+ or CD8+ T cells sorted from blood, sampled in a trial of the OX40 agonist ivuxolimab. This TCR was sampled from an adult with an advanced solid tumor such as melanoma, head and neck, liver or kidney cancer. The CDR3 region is CASTGDTGSNQPQHF. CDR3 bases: TGTGCCAGCACCGGAGACACCGGAAGCAATCAGCCCCAGCATTTT.